These 21 T cell receptor beta chains came from one sample sequenced in a study of CD8+ T cells in alopecia areata. Treatment reported: oral pan-JAK inhibitor, 5-10 mg twice daily. cDNA serving as the sequencing template came from extracted, reverse transcribed RNA. Produced via immunoSEQ multiplex PCR; TCRdb's table is partial and in-frame only. The table records about 210,000 clones, around two fifths of them present only once. This material consisted of CD4+ T cells sorted from blood, taken at approximately week 37, from a patient treated with tofacitinib. These receptors were obtained from a human donor with alopecia areata.

The count of this clone is one. The chain employs TRBV6-5 and TRBJ2-7, with TRBD2 identical over 7 bases. This CDR3 region has 14 residues. Germline CDR1 MNHEY, CDR2 SVGAGI. The trim removed 6 bases at V and 1 base at J, leaving 6 bases unmatched. The CDR3 DNA follows: TGTGCCAGCAGAAGTCTAGCGGAGTCCTACGAGCAGTACTTC. Its translation: CASRSLAESYEQYF.

This clone turned up a few times. This chain uses TRBV11-2 with TRBJ1-1; D gene ambiguous. In germline, CDR1 is SGHAT, CDR2 FQNNGV. The CDR3 extends over 13 amino acids. The ends were cut back, 3 bases at V and 1 base at J, with 6 bases in the middle. The CDR3 DNA follows: TGTGCCAGCAGCTTGGCGGAGAACACTGAAGCTTTCTTT. It yields the protein CASSLAENTEAFF.

This rearrangement joins TRBV6-5 to TRBJ1-1; D ambiguous. Germline CDR1 reads MNHEY; CDR2 reads SVGAGI. CDR3 length: 12 amino acids. V gave up 5 bases and J gave up 0 bases, with 4 bases separating them. The CDR3 DNA follows: TGTGCCAGCAGTCGCTTGAACACTGAAGCTTTCTTT. Its translation is CASSRLNTEAFF.

This clone occurred a few times. V usage is TRBV30 and J usage is TRBJ2-7, with TRBD1 matching 8 bases. This CDR3 contains 13 residues. The J segment lost 7 bases and the V segment lost 7 bases, leaving 12 bases of the junction unmatched. Per germline, CDR1 GTSNPN and CDR2 SVGIG (reference sequence). The CDR3 sequence is CASEWTGKREQYF. DNA for the CDR3: TGTGCCTCCGAATGGACAGGGAAGAGGGAGCAGTACTTC.

This clone was counted between two and nine times. The chain carries TRBV29-1 and TRBJ2-1; D gene ambiguous. The length of the CDR3 is 8 residues. V gave up 8 bases and J gave up 16 bases, with 12 bases separating them. Germline V gene lookup returns CDR1 SQVTM and CDR2 ANQGSEA. CDR3 nucleotides: TGCAGCACTGAGAGTAGTTTCTTC. Residues: CSTESSFF.

This clone occurred a few times. The chain employs TRBV15 and TRBJ2-3, with no clear D. V shed 2 bases and J shed 2 bases, with 5 bases lying between them. There are 13 residues in the CDR3. Germline CDR1 and CDR2: LNHNV and YYDKDF (reference sequence). CDR3 nucleotide sequence: TGTGCCACCAGCAGACCCGCCACAGATACGCAGTATTTT. Its translation: CATSRPATDTQYF.

The J gene is TRBJ2-1, the V gene TRBV5-1; possibly TRBD2 for D (7 bases). The CDR3 covers 16 residues. From germline, CDR1 is SGHRS and CDR2 YFSETQ. Trimming left V 4 bases short and J 2 bases short, with 16 bases between. The CDR3 DNA is TGCGCCAGCAGCCCCCTAGGGGGGAGGGCCTACAATGAGCAGTTCTTC. Its translation: CASSPLGGRAYNEQFF.

The chain combines TRBV6-1 with TRBJ1-5, with a tentative D call TRBD1 (5 bases). V was shortened by 2 bases and J by 7 bases, with 18 bases between the two germline ends. Germline CDR1 is MNHNS and CDR2 is SASEGT. The CDR3 loop spans 16 amino acids. The CDR3 DNA sequence: TGTGCCAGCAGTGAAAGGAGCGCTTATGGGGGACAGCCCCAGCATTTT. It codes for CASSERSAYGGQPQHF.

The V gene is TRBV29-1, the J gene TRBJ1-2, with D perhaps matching TRBD1 (5 bases). Germline V gives CDR1 SQVTM, CDR2 ANQGSEA. Trimming took off 5 bases at V and 0 bases at J, with 19 bases between the two ends. There are 16 residues in the CDR3. The CDR3: CSVWGEGWKANYGYTF. In DNA, the CDR3 is TGCAGCGTTTGGGGGGAGGGATGGAAGGCTAACTATGGCTACACCTTC.

V and J are TRBV25-1 and TRBJ1-2; D gene unclear. The ends were cut back, 8 bases at V and 6 bases at J, with 13 bases in the middle. The CDR3 is 12 residues long. The germline V gene encodes CDR1 MGHDK and CDR2 SYGVNS. The CDR3 nucleotides are TGTGCCAGCCCCGCCAGGTGGCATGGCTACACCTTC. Translating gives CASPARWHGYTF.

Turning to this clone: A much bigger clone sits one base away, suggesting this may be a read error. The V call is TRBV7-2, the J call TRBJ1-5, with no clear D. The CDR3 runs to 13 residues. The V end lost 1 base, the J end lost 3 bases, and 4 bases lay between the germline ends. Germline lookup yields CDR1 SGHTA and CDR2 FQGNSA. The CDR3 is CASSLDINQPQHF. The CDR3 bases are TGTGCCAGCAGCTTAGATATCAATCAGCCCCAGCATTTT. The complete variable domain, with remaining parts taken from reference TRBV7-2 and TRBJ1-5, reads GAGVSQSPSNKVTEKGKDVELRCDPISGHTALYWYRQSLGQGLEFLIYFQGNSAPDKSGLPSDRFSAERTGGSVSTLTIQRTQQEDSAVYLCASSLDINQPQHFGDGTRLSIL.

The chain joins TRBV7-8 to TRBJ2-3; no clear D. Germline loops: CDR1 SGHVS, CDR2 FQNEAQ. V lost 5 bases, J lost 2 bases, and 5 bases lay in between. The CDR3 covers 12 residues. CDR3 sequence: CASSPTTDTQYF. CDR3 nucleotides: TGTGCCAGCAGCCCGACCACAGATACGCAGTATTTT. The full variable domain, rest sourced from reference TRBV7-8 and TRBJ2-3, is GAGVSQSPRYKVAKRGQDVALRCDPISGHVSLFWYQQALGQGPEFLTYFQNEAQLDKSGLPSDRFFAERPEGSVSTLKIQRTQQEDSAVYLCASSPTTDTQYFGPGTRLTVL.

The chain recombines TRBV7-6 with TRBJ2-7, with no clear D. This CDR3 has 15 amino acids. Germline V CDR1 and CDR2: SGHVS, FNYEAQ. V lost 1 base, J lost 0 bases, and 10 bases lay in between. This CDR3 reads CASSLGAQSSYEQYF. DNA for the CDR3: TGTGCCAGCAGCTTAGGGGCCCAGAGCTCCTACGAGCAGTACTTC.

J is TRBJ1-1 and V is TRBV18; TRBD1 matches at 8 bases. J was trimmed by 4 bases and V by 0 bases; bases with no gene match: 10. Germline CDR1 KGHSH, CDR2 LQKENI. CDR3 size: 17 residues. CDR3 sequence reads: CASSPPRNRGVGTEAFF. CDR3 in DNA: TGTGCCAGCTCACCACCGAGGAACAGGGGGGTAGGCACTGAAGCTTTCTTT.

The chain carries TRBV7-8 and TRBJ2-7; D not resolved. The CDR3 length is 14 residues. Germline assignment: CDR1 SGHVS and CDR2 FQNEAQ. V dropped 5 bases and J dropped 2 bases, with 13 bases sitting between them. The CDR3 DNA sequence: TGTGCCAGCAGCCCCGGCGGAAAGCCCTACGAGCAGTACTTC. Its protein is CASSPGGKPYEQYF.

The genes are TRBV28 and TRBJ2-7; perhaps TRBD1 as D (7 bases). From germline, CDR1 is MDHEN and CDR2 SYDVKM. This CDR3 comprises 14 residues. The germline V and J ends were trimmed by 6 bases and 2 bases, with 14 bases remaining between them. The CDR3 DNA follows: TGTGCCAGCAGGGAGGGGGCGACCACCTACGAGCAGTACTTC. Its translation is CASREGATTYEQYF.

The chain couples TRBV9 to TRBJ2-3; 8 bases match TRBD2. Germline CDR1 SGDLS, CDR2 YYNGEE. V shed 2 bases and J 3 bases; nucleotides not matched to a gene: 5. The CDR3 spans 15 residues. CDR3 coding DNA: TGTGCCAGCAGCGTTCTGTCTAGCGGGACAGATACGCAGTATTTT. Its translation is CASSVLSSGTDTQYF.

The V gene is TRBV9, the J gene TRBJ1-2, with D perhaps matching TRBD1 (6 bases). Germline CDR1 is SGDLS and CDR2 is YYNGEE. The CDR3 totals 12 residues. Trimming left V 3 bases short and J 7 bases short, with 10 bases between. The CDR3 DNA follows: TGTGCCAGCAGCGGACGGACAGTTGGCTACACCTTC. Amino acid sequence: CASSGRTVGYTF.

V is TRBV29-1 and J is TRBJ2-5; the D gene is possibly TRBD1 (5 bases). Per the germline V gene, CDR1 is SQVTM and CDR2 is ANQGSEA. There are 12 residues in the CDR3. V lost 8 bases and J 1 base, leaving 11 bases between the germline ends. CDR3 sequence reads: CSLGRAQETQYF. The CDR3 nucleotides are TGCAGCTTGGGCAGGGCCCAAGAGACCCAGTACTTC.

Turning to this clone: One junction end does not reproduce the germline sequence, and a read error may be involved. The chain couples TRBV6-5 to TRBJ2-7; 7 bases align to TRBD2. The CDR3 loop spans 15 amino acids. Looked up from germline, CDR1 is MNHEY and CDR2 is SVGAGI. The DNA for the CDR3 is TGTGCCAGCACTGCGGCGGGAGACCGCTCCTCCGAGCAGTACTTC. This codes for CASTAAGDRSSEQYF.

This clone was counted a single time. The rearrangement links TRBV7-3 to TRBJ2-3; D is possibly TRBD2 (6 bases). From germline, CDR1 is SGHTA and CDR2 FQGTGA. The CDR3 consists of 15 residues. V gave up 5 bases and J gave up 5 bases, with 17 bases separating them. The CDR3 protein is CASSLGTLGGDTQYF. CDR3 nucleotide sequence: TGTGCCAGCAGCCTGGGGACTTTGGGGGGAGATACGCAGTATTTT. Combining the CDR3 with reference TRBV7-3 and TRBJ2-3 gives the whole variable domain GAGVSQTPSNKVTEKGKYVELRCDPISGHTALYWYRQSLGQGPEFLIYFQGTGAADDSGLPNDRFFAVRPEGSVSTLKIQRTERGDSAVYLCASSLGTLGGDTQYFGPGTRLTVL.